This T cell receptor (beta chain) is from a study of cytomegalovirus exposure and HLA in healthy donors. Study-wide points: Analysis was carried out at a later point, and it linked a missense DCLRE1C variant to TCR beta V- and J-gene trimming. Only CMV serostatus was available as immune exposure information.

V was shortened by 1 base and J by 6 bases, with 16 bases between the two germline ends. Germline V gene lookup returns CDR1 MGHRA and CDR2 YSYEKL. The CDR3 loop spans 16 amino acids. As regards this clone: As yet, its antigen is unknown.

PCR amplification relied on 60 Vbeta primers (plus 13 Jbeta primers). Produced via immunoSEQ multiplex PCR; TCRdb's table is partial and in-frame only. The data show roughly 160,000 clones, over 70% seen once. V usage is TRBV4-1 and J usage is TRBJ2-4; D might be TRBD1 (6 bases). The origin of this receptor is a woman between 50 and 59 years old in good health and CMV-seropositive. The sample was PBMCs. The CDR3 is CASSQGEGSRGNIQYF. The CDR3 coding sequence is TGCGCCAGCAGCCAAGGTGAGGGCAGCAGGGGAAACATTCAGTACTTC.